This record concerns one TCR beta chain sequence. Its target is not known. This specimen comes from a study of CD8 T cells in Susac syndrome. The authors reverse transcribed roughly 0.5 to 1 ug RNA with random hexamers. TCRdb ran MiXCR on the immunoSEQ multiplex PCR reads and lists one entry per CDR3 protein. The profile covers over 200,000 distinct CDR3 sequences, with roughly 94% appearing a single time and approximately 0.08% taken by the ten largest. Regarding the study as a whole: The authors acknowledged that the study's TCR sequencing and HLA analysis involved relatively few individuals.

The V end lost 2 bases, the J end lost 0 bases, and 5 bases lay between the germline ends. This CDR3 has 13 amino acids. The sequencing input was CD4+ T cells from PBMCs. The gene calls are TRBV12-3 or TRBV12-4 and TRBJ2-7; D is uncertain. The sequence was collected from a human donor with multiple sclerosis. The CDR3 DNA follows: TGTGCCAGCAGTTTATGGATCTCCTACGAGCAGTACTTC. Translated, it gives CASSLWISYEQYF.